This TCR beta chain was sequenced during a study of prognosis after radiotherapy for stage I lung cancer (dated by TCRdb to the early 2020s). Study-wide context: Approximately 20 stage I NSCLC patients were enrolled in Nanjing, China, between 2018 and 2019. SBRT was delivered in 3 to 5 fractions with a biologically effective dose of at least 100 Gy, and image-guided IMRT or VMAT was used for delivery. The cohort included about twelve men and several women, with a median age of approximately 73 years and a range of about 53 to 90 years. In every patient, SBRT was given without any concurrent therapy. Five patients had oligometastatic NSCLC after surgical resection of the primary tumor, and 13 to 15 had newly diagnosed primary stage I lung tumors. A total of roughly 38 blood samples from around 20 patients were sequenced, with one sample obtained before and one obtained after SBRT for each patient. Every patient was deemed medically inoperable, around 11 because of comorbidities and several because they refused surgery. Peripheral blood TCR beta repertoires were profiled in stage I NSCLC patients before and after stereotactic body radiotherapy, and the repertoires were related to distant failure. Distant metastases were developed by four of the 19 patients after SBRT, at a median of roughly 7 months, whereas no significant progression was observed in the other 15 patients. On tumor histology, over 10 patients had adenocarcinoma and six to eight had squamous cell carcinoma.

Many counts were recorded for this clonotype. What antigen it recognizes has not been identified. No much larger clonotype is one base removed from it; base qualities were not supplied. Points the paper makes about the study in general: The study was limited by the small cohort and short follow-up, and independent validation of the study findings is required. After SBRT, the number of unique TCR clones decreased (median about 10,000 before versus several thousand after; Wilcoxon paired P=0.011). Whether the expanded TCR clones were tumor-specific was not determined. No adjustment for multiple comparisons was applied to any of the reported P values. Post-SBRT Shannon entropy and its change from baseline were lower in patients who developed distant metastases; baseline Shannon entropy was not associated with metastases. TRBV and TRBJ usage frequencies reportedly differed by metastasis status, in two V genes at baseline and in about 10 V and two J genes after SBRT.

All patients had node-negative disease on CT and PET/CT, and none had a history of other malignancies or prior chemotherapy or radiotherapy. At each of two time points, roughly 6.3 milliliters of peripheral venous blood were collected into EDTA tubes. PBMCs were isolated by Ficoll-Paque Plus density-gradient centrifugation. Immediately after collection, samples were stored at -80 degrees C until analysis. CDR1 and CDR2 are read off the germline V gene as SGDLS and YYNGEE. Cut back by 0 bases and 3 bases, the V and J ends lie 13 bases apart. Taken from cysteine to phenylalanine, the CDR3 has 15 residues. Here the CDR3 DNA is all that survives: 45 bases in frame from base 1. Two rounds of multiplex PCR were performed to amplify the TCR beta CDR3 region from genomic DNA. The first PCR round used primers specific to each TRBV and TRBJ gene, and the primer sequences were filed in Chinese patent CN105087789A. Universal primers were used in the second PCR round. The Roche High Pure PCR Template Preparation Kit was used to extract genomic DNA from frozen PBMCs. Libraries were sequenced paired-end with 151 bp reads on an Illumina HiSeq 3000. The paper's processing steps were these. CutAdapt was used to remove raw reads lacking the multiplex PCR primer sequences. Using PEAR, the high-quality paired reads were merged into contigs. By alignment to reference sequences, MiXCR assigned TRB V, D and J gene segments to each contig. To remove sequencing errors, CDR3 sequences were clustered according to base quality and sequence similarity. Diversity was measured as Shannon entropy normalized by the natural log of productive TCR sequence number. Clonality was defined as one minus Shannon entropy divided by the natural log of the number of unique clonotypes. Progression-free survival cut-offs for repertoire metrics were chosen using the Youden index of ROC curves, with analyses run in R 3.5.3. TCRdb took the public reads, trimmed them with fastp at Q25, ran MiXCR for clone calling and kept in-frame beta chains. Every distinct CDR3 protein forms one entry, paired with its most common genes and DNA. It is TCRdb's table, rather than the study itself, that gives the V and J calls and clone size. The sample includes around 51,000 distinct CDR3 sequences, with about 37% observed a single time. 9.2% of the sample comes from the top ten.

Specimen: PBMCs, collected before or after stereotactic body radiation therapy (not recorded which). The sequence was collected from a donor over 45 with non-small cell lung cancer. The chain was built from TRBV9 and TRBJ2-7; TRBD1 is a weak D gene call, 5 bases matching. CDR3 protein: CASSVDGRADYEQYF. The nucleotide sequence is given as TGTGCCAGCAGCGTAGACGGCAGGGCCGACTACGAGCAGTACTTC.